The 7 T cell receptor beta chains given below trace back to one sample, sequenced in a study of T cell responses to AZD1222 COVID-19 vaccine (dated by TCRdb to the early 2020s). The library was produced with the immunoSEQ multiplex PCR assay. The source is immuneACCESS, and TCRdb retained only in-frame sequences with V and J called. Part of the clones is not carried over; for the studies checked, unresolved V genes explain less than half of this, and the remainder is unexplained. The sample table lists roughly 84,000 clones, 80% to 90% of them with a count of one. About 12% of the sample is held by the ten biggest clonotypes. The time point tag for this specimen amounts to: about 28 days (+/-7) after the second vaccine dose. Material: peripheral blood, obtained 28 days after the second AZD1222 dose. Receptor source: an adult who received the AZD1222 COVID-19 vaccine.

The V call is TRBV27, the J call TRBJ1-2, with a weak D call TRBD1 (6 bases). Trimming took off 2 bases at V and 1 base at J, with 8 bases between the two ends. The CDR3 runs to 14 residues. The germline V gene encodes CDR1 MNHEY and CDR2 SMNVEV (reference sequence). The CDR3 bases are TGTGCCAGCAGTTTAAAAGGGGGTAACTATGGCTACACCTTC. Translated: CASSLKGGNYGYTF.

The chain couples TRBV5-1 to TRBJ1-2; D is ambiguous. The CDR3 has 12 residues. The germline V gene encodes CDR1 SGHRS and CDR2 YFSETQ. V lost 3 bases and J 8 bases, leaving 11 bases between the germline ends. The CDR3 DNA reads TGCGCCAGCAGCTCGGACCTTAGAGGCTACACCTTC. Translating gives CASSSDLRGYTF.

The rearrangement joins TRBV28 to TRBJ2-7; 7 nucleotides align to TRBD1. The V segment lost 5 bases and the J segment 7 bases; nucleotides outside the gene matches: 11. The CDR3 consists of 14 residues. Germline V CDR1 and CDR2: MDHEN, SYDVKM. CDR3 loop: CASSIGTELGEQYF. In nucleotides, the CDR3 is TGTGCCAGCAGTATTGGGACAGAGCTGGGTGAGCAGTACTTC. Full variable domain (missing parts from reference TRBV28 and TRBJ2-7): DVKVTQSSRYLVKRTGEKVFLECVQDMDHENMFWYRQDPGLGLRLIYFSYDVKMKEKGDIPEGYSVSREKKERFSLILESASTNQTSMYLCASSIGTELGEQYFGPGTRLTVT.

This clone is classed as medium-sized. V usage is TRBV5-1 and J usage is TRBJ2-2; maybe TRBD1 (5 bases). The CDR3 contains 16 residues. Germline V CDR1 and CDR2: SGHRS, YFSETQ. The germline V and J ends were trimmed by 1 base and 2 bases, with 12 bases remaining between them. CDR3 DNA sequence: TGCGCCAGCAGCTTGACCGGACACACCAACACCGGGGAGCTGTTTTTT. The encoded protein is CASSLTGHTNTGELFF.

The chain combines TRBV29-1 with TRBJ2-3; maybe TRBD2 (5 bases). Looked up from germline, CDR1 is SQVTM and CDR2 is ANQGSEA. The CDR3 consists of 12 residues. V dropped 1 base and J dropped 6 bases, with 8 bases sitting between them. Here the CDR3 DNA reads TGCAGCGTTGAAGCGTCGGGGGATACGCAGTATTTT. This codes for CSVEASGDTQYF.

J is TRBJ1-2 and V is TRBV11-3; D not certain. Looked up from germline, CDR1 is SGHNT and CDR2 is YENEEA. The V gene lost 5 bases and the J gene lost 2 bases, with 9 bases spanning the gap. This CDR3 spans 13 amino acids. The CDR3: CASSPQENYGYTF. CDR3 nucleotides: TGTGCCAGCAGCCCTCAGGAAAACTATGGCTACACCTTC.

This clone turned up a few times. This chain links TRBV7-9 with TRBJ1-1; 10 nucleotides align to TRBD1. Germline assignment: CDR1 SEHNR and CDR2 FQNEAQ (reference sequence). J lost 1 base, V lost 4 bases, and 12 bases had no gene match. The CDR3 contains 18 residues. The CDR3 is CASSSEGTGVVGNTEAFF. The CDR3, as DNA: TGTGCCAGCAGCTCTGAGGGGACAGGGGTTGTCGGGAACACTGAAGCTTTCTTT. Complete variable domain (other parts from reference TRBV7-9 and TRBJ1-1): DTGVSQNPRHKITKRGQNVTFRCDPISEHNRLYWYRQTLGQGPEFLTYFQNEAQLEKSRLLSDRFSAERPKGSFSTLEIQRTEQGDSAMYLCASSSEGTGVVGNTEAFFGQGTRLTVV.